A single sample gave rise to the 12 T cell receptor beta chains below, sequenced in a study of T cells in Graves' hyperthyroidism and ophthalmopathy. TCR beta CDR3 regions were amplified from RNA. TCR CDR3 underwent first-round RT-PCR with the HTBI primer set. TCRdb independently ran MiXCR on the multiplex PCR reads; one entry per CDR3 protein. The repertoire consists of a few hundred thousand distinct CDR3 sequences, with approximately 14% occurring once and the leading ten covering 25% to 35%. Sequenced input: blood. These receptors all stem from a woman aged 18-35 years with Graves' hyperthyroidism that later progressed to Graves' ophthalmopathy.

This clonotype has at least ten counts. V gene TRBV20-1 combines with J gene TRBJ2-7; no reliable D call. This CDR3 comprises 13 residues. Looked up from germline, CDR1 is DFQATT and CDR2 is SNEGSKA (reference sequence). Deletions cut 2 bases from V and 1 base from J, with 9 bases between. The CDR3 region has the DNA TGCAGTGCTAGAAAAGGCATTTCCTACGAGCAGTACTTC. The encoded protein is CSARKGISYEQYF.

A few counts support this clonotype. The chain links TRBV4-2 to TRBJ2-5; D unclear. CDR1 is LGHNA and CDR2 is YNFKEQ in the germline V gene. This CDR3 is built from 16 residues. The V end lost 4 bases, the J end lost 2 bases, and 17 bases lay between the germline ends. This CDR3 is CASSLAKGKGQETQYF. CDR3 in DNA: TGTGCCAGCAGCCTGGCAAAAGGTAAAGGGCAAGAGACCCAGTACTTC.

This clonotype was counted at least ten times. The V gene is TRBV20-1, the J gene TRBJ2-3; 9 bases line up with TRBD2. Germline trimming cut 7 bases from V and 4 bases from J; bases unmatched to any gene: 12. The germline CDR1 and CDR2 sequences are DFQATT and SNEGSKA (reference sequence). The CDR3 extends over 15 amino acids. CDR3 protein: CSVKWAGGPPDTQYF. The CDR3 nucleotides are TGCAGTGTCAAGTGGGCGGGAGGGCCCCCAGATACGCAGTATTTT.

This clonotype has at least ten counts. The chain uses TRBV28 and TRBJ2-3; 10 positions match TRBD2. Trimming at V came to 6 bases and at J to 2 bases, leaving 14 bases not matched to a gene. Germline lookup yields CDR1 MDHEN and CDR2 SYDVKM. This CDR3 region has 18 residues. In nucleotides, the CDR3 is TGTGCCAGCAGCACTCACTCAAGGACTAGCGGCCACACAGATACGCAGTATTTT. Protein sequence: CASSTHSRTSGHTDTQYF.

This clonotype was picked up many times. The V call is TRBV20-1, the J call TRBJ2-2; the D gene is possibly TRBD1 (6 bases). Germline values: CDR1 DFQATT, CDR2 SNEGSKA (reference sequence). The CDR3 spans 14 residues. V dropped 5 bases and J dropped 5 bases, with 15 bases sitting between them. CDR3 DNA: TGCAGTGCTGGCCTACAGGGTGGGACCGGGGAGCTGTTTTTT. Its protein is CSAGLQGGTGELFF.

The CDR3 nucleotides read TGTGCCACCAGCAGAGGAGGGACCAATGAAAAACTGTTTTTT. Protein sequence: CATSRGGTNEKLFF. The J gene is TRBJ1-4, the V gene TRBV15, with D perhaps TRBD1 (5 bases). Germline V CDR1 and CDR2: LNHNV, YYDKDF (reference sequence). CDR3 size: 14 residues. V was pared by 1 base and J by 5 bases, with 8 bases between.

CDR3 in amino acids: CASSLGGTEAYEQYF. Here the CDR3 DNA reads TGTGCCAGCAGCTTAGGGGGGACAGAAGCCTACGAGCAGTACTTC. V is TRBV11-2 and J is TRBJ2-7, with 7 bases lining up with TRBD1. Germline lookup yields CDR1 SGHAT and CDR2 FQNNGV. J gave up 2 bases and V 1 base, and 5 bases lay outside the gene matches. The CDR3 is 15 amino acids.

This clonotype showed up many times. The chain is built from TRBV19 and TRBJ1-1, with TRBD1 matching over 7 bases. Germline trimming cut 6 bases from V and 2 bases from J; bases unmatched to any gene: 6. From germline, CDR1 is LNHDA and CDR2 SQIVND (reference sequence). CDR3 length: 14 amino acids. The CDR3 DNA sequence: TGTGCCAGTAGGACAAGGGACAGCAACACTGAAGCTTTCTTT. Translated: CASRTRDSNTEAFF.

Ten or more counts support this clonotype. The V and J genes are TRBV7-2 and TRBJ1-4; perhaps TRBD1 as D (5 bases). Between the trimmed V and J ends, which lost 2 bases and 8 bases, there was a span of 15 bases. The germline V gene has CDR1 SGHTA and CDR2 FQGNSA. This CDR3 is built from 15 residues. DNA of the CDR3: TGTGCCAGCAGCTTACACTGGGGGGTCGGAGAAAAACTGTTTTTT. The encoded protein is CASSLHWGVGEKLFF.

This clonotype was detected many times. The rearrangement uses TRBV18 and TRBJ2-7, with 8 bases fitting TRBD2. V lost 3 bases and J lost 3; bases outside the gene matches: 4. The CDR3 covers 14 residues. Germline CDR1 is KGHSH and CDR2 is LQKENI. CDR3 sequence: CASSPSGGNYEQYF. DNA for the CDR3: TGTGCCAGCTCACCCTCGGGGGGGAACTACGAGCAGTACTTC. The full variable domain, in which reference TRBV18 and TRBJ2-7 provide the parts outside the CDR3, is NAGVMQNPRHLVRRRGQEARLRCSPMKGHSHVYWYRQLPEEGLKFMVYLQKENIIDESGMPKERFSAEFPKEGPSILRIQQVVRGDSAAYFCASSPSGGNYEQYFGPGTRLTVT.

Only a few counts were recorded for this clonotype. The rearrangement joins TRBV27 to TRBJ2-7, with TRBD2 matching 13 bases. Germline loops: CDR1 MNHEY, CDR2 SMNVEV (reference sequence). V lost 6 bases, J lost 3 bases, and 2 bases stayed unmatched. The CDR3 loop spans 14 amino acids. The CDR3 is CASRGLAGRYEQYF. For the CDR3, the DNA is TGTGCCAGCAGGGGACTAGCGGGGCGCTACGAGCAGTACTTC.

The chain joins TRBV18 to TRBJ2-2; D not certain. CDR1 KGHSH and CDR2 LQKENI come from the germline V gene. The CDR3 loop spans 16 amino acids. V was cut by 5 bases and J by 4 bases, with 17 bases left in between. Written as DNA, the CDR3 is TGTGCCAGCTCAGCCCCTTTGGGGTTCAGCACCGGGGAGCTGTTTTTT. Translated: CASSAPLGFSTGELFF.